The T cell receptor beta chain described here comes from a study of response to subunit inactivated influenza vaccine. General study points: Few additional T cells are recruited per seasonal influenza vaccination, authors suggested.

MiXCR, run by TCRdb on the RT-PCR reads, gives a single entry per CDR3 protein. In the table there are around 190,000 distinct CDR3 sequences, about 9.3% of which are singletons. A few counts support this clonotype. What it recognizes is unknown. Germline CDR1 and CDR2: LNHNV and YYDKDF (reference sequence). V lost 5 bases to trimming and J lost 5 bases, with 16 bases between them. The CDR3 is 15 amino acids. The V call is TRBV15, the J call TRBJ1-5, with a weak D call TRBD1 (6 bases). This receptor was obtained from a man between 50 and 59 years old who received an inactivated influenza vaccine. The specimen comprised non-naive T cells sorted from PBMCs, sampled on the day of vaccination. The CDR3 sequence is CATSGSLGGDQPQHF. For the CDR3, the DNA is TGTGCCACCAGCGGATCGTTAGGGGGAGATCAGCCCCAGCATTTT.